The 25 T cell receptor beta chains below were found in one sample sequenced in a study of blood T cells in healthy people across ages. Sample-barcoded 5' priming and a J-beta primer mix drove a second PCR of roughly 6 to 12 cycles. TCRdb independently ran MiXCR on the 5' RACE reads; one entry per CDR3 protein. Of roughly 1,500,000 distinct CDR3 sequences in the sample, about 32% were seen once. Sequences were obtained from blood. These receptors all come from a woman in her 30s in good health.

The V and J genes are TRBV2 and TRBJ2-4, with D perhaps matching TRBD2 (6 bases). CDR3 length: 16 amino acids. The V end lost 2 bases, the J end lost 15 bases, and 26 bases lay between the germline ends. Looked up from germline, CDR1 is SNHLY and CDR2 is FYNNEI. DNA of the CDR3: TGTGCCAGCAGTGAACCATTCCGGACCCCCCGGGAGACCCCGTACTTC. Its translation: CASSEPFRTPRETPYF. The whole variable domain, remainder taken from reference TRBV2 and TRBJ2-4, is EPEVTQTPSHQVTQMGQEVILRCVPISNHLYFYWYRQILGQKVEFLVSFYNNEISEKSEIFDDQFSVERPDGSNFTLKIRSTKLEDSAMYFCASSEPFRTPRETPYFGAGTRLSVL.

The chain has TRBV4-1 and TRBJ1-5; the D gene is possibly TRBD1 (5 bases). V was pared by 3 bases and J by 1 base, with 10 bases between. CDR1 MGHRA and CDR2 YSYEKL come from the germline V gene. This CDR3 is 15 amino acids long. The CDR3 bases are TGCGCCAGCAGCCAGGCGACAGAGAGCAATCAGCCCCAGCATTTT. Translated: CASSQATESNQPQHF.

The chain uses TRBV29-1 and TRBJ2-5; 8 bases map to TRBD1. The V gene's germline CDR1 is SQVTM and CDR2 ANQGSEA. V gave up 7 bases and J gave up 4 bases; unmatched junction bases: 8. This CDR3 is 13 amino acids long. CDR3 coding DNA: TGCAGCGCGGAGACAGGGGACAGAGAGACCCAGTACTTC. Its protein product is CSAETGDRETQYF.

The J gene is TRBJ1-1, the V gene TRBV7-9; D is undetermined. Germline V lookup: CDR1 SEHNR, CDR2 FQNEAQ (reference sequence). Trimming stripped 3 bases from V and 6 bases from J, with 14 bases between. The CDR3 has 14 amino acids. The CDR3 DNA sequence: TGTGCCAGCAGCTTCCGTGAAGGCCTGGCTGAAGCTTTCTTT. It encodes CASSFREGLAEAFF.

This clonotype came up a few times. This chain links TRBV6-1 with TRBJ2-7; 12 nucleotides line up with TRBD2. The CDR3 contains 18 residues. The junction had 13 bases not matched to a gene; V was cut back by 5 bases and J by 2 bases. Looked up from germline, CDR1 is MNHNS and CDR2 is SASEGT. CDR3 region: CASSRASGRAGGPYEQYF. CDR3 sequence (DNA): TGTGCCAGCAGTCGAGCTAGCGGGAGGGCCGGGGGCCCCTACGAGCAGTACTTC.

Only a few counts were recorded for this clonotype. The chain uses TRBV4-2 and TRBJ2-5; 7 bases fit TRBD2. J gave up 11 bases and V 4 bases, and 22 bases lay outside the gene matches. Germline V gives CDR1 LGHNA, CDR2 YNFKEQ. This CDR3 is 17 amino acids long. As DNA, the CDR3 is TGTGCCAGCAGCCTTACTAGCGCTAACAGTAGAAGGCGGGAGCAGTACTTC. Translated, it gives CASSLTSANSRRREQYF.

The rearrangement links TRBV29-1 to TRBJ2-1; D is possibly TRBD1 (6 bases). The tail of the sequence fits TRBJ2-7 better, so the J call may be wrong. Germline V gene sequence: CDR1 SQVTM, CDR2 ANQGSEA. The CDR3 spans 13 residues. The CDR3 loop reads CSVDRQVGNEQYF. CDR3 in DNA: TGCAGCGTGGATAGACAGGTGGGCAATGAGCAGTACTTC.

This chain links TRBV28 with TRBJ1-5; D is perhaps TRBD1 (6 bases). Germline V CDR1 and CDR2: MDHEN, SYDVKM. Trimming took off 8 bases at V and 6 bases at J, with 14 bases between the two ends. The CDR3 is made up of 13 amino acids. The CDR3 is CASGGGAPQPQHF. CDR3 bases: TGTGCCAGCGGCGGGGGGGCCCCTCAGCCCCAGCATTTT.

The sample holds a few counts of this clonotype. This sequence joins TRBV7-3 and TRBJ2-7; D is undetermined. V lost 2 bases, J lost 6 bases, and 11 bases lay in between. This CDR3 contains 13 residues. CDR1 and CDR2 from the germline V gene are SGHTA and FQGTGA. The chain's CDR3 is CASSLVYGSEQYF. The CDR3 DNA follows: TGTGCCAGCAGCTTAGTATACGGGTCCGAGCAGTACTTC.

This clonotype was seen a single time. The V call is TRBV7-2, the J call TRBJ2-5, with unresolved D. The CDR3 is made up of 14 amino acids. V lost 5 bases and J 11 bases, leaving 21 bases between the germline ends. Germline V gives CDR1 SGHTA, CDR2 FQGNSA. The chain's CDR3 is CASSLTRLSNEQYF. The CDR3 DNA sequence: TGTGCCAGCAGCCTGACCCGACTCAGCAATGAGCAGTACTTC. The variable domain in full, completed from reference TRBV7-2 and TRBJ2-5, reads GAGVSQSPSNKVTEKGKDVELRCDPISGHTALYWYRQSLGQGLEFLIYFQGNSAPDKSGLPSDRFSAERTGGSVSTLTIQRTQQEDSAVYLCASSLTRLSNEQYFGPGTRLLVL.

This chain joins TRBV5-1 and TRBJ2-5; the D gene is possibly TRBD1 (5 bases). The end of the DNA aligns better with TRBJ2-7, so the J call may be wrong. This CDR3 comprises 15 residues. Looked up from germline, CDR1 is SGHRS and CDR2 is YFSETQ. The CDR3 sequence: CASSSIQGRAYEQYF. CDR3 coding DNA: TGCGCCAGCAGCTCGATCCAGGGTAGAGCCTACGAGCAGTACTTC.

About this clonotype itself: This may stem from a read error, because a much larger clone lies one nucleotide away. The rearrangement joins TRBV29-1 to TRBJ2-3; no firm D call. V shed 3 bases and J shed 0 bases, with 13 bases lying between them. CDR1 and CDR2 (germline): SQVTM, ANQGSEA. The CDR3 contains 15 residues. This CDR3 is CSVEGRATSTDTQYF. The DNA of the CDR3 is TGCAGCGTTGAGGGCCGCGCGACTAGCACAGATACGCAGTATTTT.

The chain is built from TRBV3-1 and TRBJ1-1; D is ambiguous. Trimming cost V 3 bases and J 1 base, with 12 bases left between them. The CDR3 has 15 amino acids. Germline CDR1 LGHDT, CDR2 YNNKEL (reference sequence). The CDR3 is CASSQEAIRNTEAFF. The DNA for the CDR3 is TGTGCCAGCAGCCAGGAGGCGATACGGAACACTGAAGCTTTCTTT.

To note about this clonotype: Given a much more abundant clone one base away, this may be a read error. The chain carries TRBV6-1 and TRBJ2-7, with 7 bases that match TRBD1. Per the germline V gene, CDR1 is MNHNS and CDR2 is SASEGT. This CDR3 is 14 amino acids long. J lost 2 bases, V lost 2 bases, and 3 bases had no gene match. The chain's CDR3 is CASSEYRGPYEQYF. The CDR3 nucleotides are TGTGCCAGCAGTGAATACAGGGGTCCCTACGAGCAGTACTTC.

The chain carries TRBV6-2 or TRBV6-3 and TRBJ2-1; either TRBD1 or TRBD2 may supply D (6 bases each). The CDR3 spans 17 residues. V was shortened by 2 bases and J by 4 bases, with 18 bases between the two germline ends. Germline-derived CDR1 and CDR2 are MNHEY and SVGEGT. CDR3 region: CASSYDVGGGLYNEQFF. The DNA of the CDR3 is TGTGCCAGCAGTTACGATGTCGGGGGCGGACTTTACAATGAGCAGTTCTTC.

This clonotype was recorded only once. The chain is built from TRBV27 and TRBJ2-3, with 12 bases fitting TRBD2. Germline V gene data show CDR1 as MNHEY and CDR2 as SMNVEV (reference sequence). Losses at the gene ends were 8 bases for V and 4 bases for J; bases not matched to a gene: 7. The CDR3 covers 15 residues. CDR3 nucleotide sequence: TGTGCCAGCTACGGACTAGCGGGAAGGGCAGATACGCAGTATTTT. It is translated as CASYGLAGRADTQYF.

This clonotype has only one observation. This rearrangement joins TRBV28 to TRBJ1-4; unclear D gene. Germline V gene lookup returns CDR1 MDHEN and CDR2 SYDVKM. V was pared by 5 bases and J by 4 bases, with 14 bases between. The CDR3 is made up of 15 amino acids. CDR3 amino acids: CASSGSVGLNEKLFF. The DNA for the CDR3 is TGTGCCAGCAGTGGATCGGTCGGGCTTAATGAAAAACTGTTTTTT.

This clonotype was seen repeatedly, ten times or more. The CDR3 DNA sequence: TGTGCCAGCAGCCTAAAAATAAGGGCAGGGCGGAACACTGAAGCTTTCTTT. Translating gives CASSLKIRAGRNTEAFF. This rearrangement joins TRBV6-6 to TRBJ1-1, with a possible D match to TRBD1 (5 bases). The CDR3 is 17 residues long. The germline gives CDR1 MNHNY, CDR2 SVGAGI (reference sequence). V lost 6 bases and J 1 base, leaving 21 bases between the germline ends.

The chain is built from TRBV3-1 and TRBJ1-2; 8 positions match TRBD1. V shed 4 bases and J 5 bases; nucleotides not matched to a gene: 6. Germline CDR1 and CDR2: LGHDT and YNNKEL (reference sequence). The CDR3 is made up of 14 amino acids. The CDR3 is CASSPTGDRYGYTF. CDR3 DNA: TGTGCCAGCAGCCCGACAGGGGACCGGTATGGCTACACCTTC.

The chain combines TRBV10-2 with TRBJ1-1; no definite D call. CDR3 length: 14 amino acids. V was cut by 2 bases and J by 4 bases, with 11 bases left in between. Per germline, CDR1 WSHSY and CDR2 SAAADI. CDR3 in DNA: TGCGCCAGCAGTGAGACACAAAAGAGCACTGAAGCTTTCTTT. It encodes CASSETQKSTEAFF.

The genes are TRBV13 and TRBJ2-1, with unresolved D. Trimming took off 0 bases at V and 5 bases at J, with 14 bases between the two ends. Germline loops: CDR1 PRHDT, CDR2 FYEKMQ (reference sequence). This CDR3 has 16 residues. The CDR3 DNA follows: TGTGCCAGCAGCTTAGGCCTGATAGGGATCCACAATGAGCAGTTCTTC. It yields the protein CASSLGLIGIHNEQFF. The whole variable domain, remainder taken from reference TRBV13 and TRBJ2-1, is AAGVIQSPRHLIKEKRETATLKCYPIPRHDTVYWYQQGPGQDPQFLISFYEKMQSDKGSIPDRFSAQQFSDYHSELNMSSLELGDSALYFCASSLGLIGIHNEQFFGPGTRLTVL.

V gene TRBV11-2 combines with J gene TRBJ1-2, with 7 bases aligning to TRBD1. J gave up 4 bases and V 5 bases, and 7 bases lay outside the gene matches. The CDR3 contains 14 residues. Germline CDR1 reads SGHAT; CDR2 reads FQNNGV. DNA of the CDR3: TGTGCCAGCAGCCAACAGGGGCCGGCCTATGGCTACACCTTC. Translation gives CASSQQGPAYGYTF.

This clonotype was recorded a few times. The genes are TRBV20-1 and TRBJ2-7; 8 bases are a match to TRBD2. The CDR3 contains 15 residues. V lost 0 bases, J lost 2 bases, and 6 bases stayed unmatched. Germline loops: CDR1 DFQATT, CDR2 SNEGSKA (reference sequence). The CDR3 protein is CSARDLRGAAYEQYF. CDR3 coding DNA: TGCAGTGCTAGAGATCTGCGGGGGGCTGCCTACGAGCAGTACTTC.

V gene TRBV2 combines with J gene TRBJ1-4; no reliable D call. CDR1 SNHLY and CDR2 FYNNEI come from the germline V gene. The CDR3 extends over 12 amino acids. V shed 3 bases and J shed 8 bases, with 7 bases lying between them. The DNA for the CDR3 is TGTGCCAGCAGTGATCCTCGGGAAAAACTGTTTTTT. Amino acid sequence: CASSDPREKLFF.

With regard to this clonotype: Relative to the germline gene, one junction end is altered; a read error may explain this. The V gene is TRBV5-5, the J gene TRBJ2-5; D possibly corresponds to TRBD1 (5 bases). CDR1 and CDR2 (germline): SGHKS, YYEKEE (reference sequence). The CDR3 totals 17 residues. Here the CDR3 reads CACSLGFKGQGSKTQYF. In nucleotides, the CDR3 is TGTGCCTGCAGCTTGGGCTTCAAGGGGCAGGGTTCGAAGACCCAGTACTTC.